This is a list of T cell receptor beta chains from one sample in a study of shared clonotypes between healthy human individuals. Measured with immunoSEQ multiplex PCR; TCRdb has only the in-frame clones, and not every one. The sample records hundreds of thousands of clones, 95% to 97% being singletons. Sequencing was done on a sample of naive CD8+ T cells sorted from blood. The receptors were sampled from a woman in her twenties or thirties in good health. CDR3s include the opening cysteine and the closing phenylalanine or tryptophan. The D gene is left open where the match is weak. Clone size is not always given. Where it is, it says once, few, many or a class for expanded clones.

clone size	D gene	CDR3 length	V gene	J gene	CDR3 DNA	CDR3 protein
.	TRBD1	11	TRBV19	TRBJ2-7	TGTGCCACGGGACAGTACTACGAGCAGTACTTC	CATGQYYEQYF
.	.	13	TRBV27	TRBJ2-1	TGTGCCAGCAGTTTAGCTGGATACAATGAGCAGTTCTTC	CASSLAGYNEQFF
.	.	11	TRBV11-2	TRBJ2-5	TGTGCCAGCAGCTTGGGAAGGACCCAGTACTTC	CASSLGRTQYF
.	TRBD2	16	TRBV9	TRBJ2-1	TGTGCCAGCAGCCACCCTAGCGGGATCTCCTACAATGAGCAGTTCTTC	CASSHPSGISYNEQFF
few	.	14	TRBV21-1	TRBJ1-4	TGTGCCAGCAGCAAGACAGGGGTTAGTGAAAAACTGTTTTTT	CASSKTGVSEKLFF
.	.	15	TRBV6-5	TRBJ1-5	TGTGCCAGCAGTTACTCCGGAGGGCCCAATCAGCCCCAGCATTTT	CASSYSGGPNQPQHF
.	.	18	TRBV21-1	TRBJ2-6	TGTGCCAGCAGCAAAGGTAAGCGGGAGGGCCCCGGGGCCAACGTCCTGACTTTC	CASSKGKREGPGANVLTF
once	.	13	TRBV7-9	TRBJ2-7	TGTGCCAGCAGCTCCGGACCGAGCTACGAGCAGTACTTC	CASSSGPSYEQYF
few	.	14	TRBV19	TRBJ2-6	TGTGCCAGTAGTAGGGACTCTGGGGCCAACGTCCTGACTTTC	CASSRDSGANVLTF
.	.	15	TRBV5-6	TRBJ1-2	TGTGCCAGCAGCATGGAGGGGCGTCCTAACTATGGCTACACCTTC	CASSMEGRPNYGYTF
.	TRBD1	15	TRBV9	TRBJ2-7	TGTGCCAGCAGCGGTCATATGACAGGGGAGTACGAGCAGTACTTC	CASSGHMTGEYEQYF
.	TRBD1	14	TRBV4-1	TRBJ2-7	TGCGCCAGCAGCCAAGCCCCAGGGGGCGACGAGCAGTACTTC	CASSQAPGGDEQYF
.	.	13	TRBV28	TRBJ2-2	TGTGCCAGCAGTATAGGCCCGGCCGGGGAGCTGTTTTTT	CASSIGPAGELFF
.	.	17	TRBV5-6	TRBJ2-7	TGTGCCAGCAGCTTGTCCCTCCGAGGAGTGAGCTCCTACGAGCAGTACTTC	CASSLSLRGVSSYEQYF
.	.	15	TRBV28	TRBJ1-2	TGTGCCAGCAGTCCCGTCCCAAAACTGTTCGTGGGCTACACCTTC	CASSPVPKLFVGYTF
.	TRBD1	15	TRBV5-1	TRBJ2-5	TGCGCCAGCAGCCGCTGGACAGGGCTTGGCGAGACCCAGTACTTC	CASSRWTGLGETQYF
.	.	12	TRBV4-1	TRBJ2-1	TGCGCCAGCAGCCGGGACGGCGCCGAGCAGTTCTTC	CASSRDGAEQFF
.	.	16	TRBV6-5	TRBJ1-2	TGTGCCAGCAGTTACTCATCGGAGGGTACCACCTCAGGCTACACCTTC	CASSYSSEGTTSGYTF
.	.	14	TRBV7-9	TRBJ2-7	TGTGCCAGCAGCTTAGCCGGGAGCGGTCTCGAGCAGTACTTC	CASSLAGSGLEQYF
.	.	13	TRBV15	TRBJ2-1	TGTGCCACCAGCACCCGCCGGGGCGGGGAGCAGTTCTTC	CATSTRRGGEQFF
.	.	11	TRBV6-9	TRBJ2-1	TGTGCCAGCAGGGGGGTCAATGAGCAGTTCTTC	CASRGVNEQFF
.	TRBD2	16	TRBV10-3	TRBJ2-7	TGTGCCATCAGCGGGGTTTCGGGAGGAGACTCCTACGAGCAGTACTTC	CAISGVSGGDSYEQYF
.	.	13	TRBV28	TRBJ1-2	TGTGCCAGTACCCCCGACAGTAACTATGGCTACACCTTC	CASTPDSNYGYTF
.	.	15	TRBV7-8	TRBJ2-7	TGTGCCAGCAGCTTATACCAGGGACCCTCCTACGAGCAGTACTTC	CASSLYQGPSYEQYF
.	TRBD2	15	TRBV27	TRBJ2-3	TGTGCCAGCAGTTGGGGAGTTAGCGGGAGAGATACGCAGTATTTT	CASSWGVSGRDTQYF
.	.	16	TRBV7-9	TRBJ1-4	TGTGCCAGCAGCGCACTCCGGGGCAATGCTAATGAAAAACTGTTTTTT	CASSALRGNANEKLFF
.	TRBD2	14	TRBV9	TRBJ2-1	TGTGCCAGCAGCGTTCAAAGCGGGACCATTGAGCAGTTCTTC	CASSVQSGTIEQFF